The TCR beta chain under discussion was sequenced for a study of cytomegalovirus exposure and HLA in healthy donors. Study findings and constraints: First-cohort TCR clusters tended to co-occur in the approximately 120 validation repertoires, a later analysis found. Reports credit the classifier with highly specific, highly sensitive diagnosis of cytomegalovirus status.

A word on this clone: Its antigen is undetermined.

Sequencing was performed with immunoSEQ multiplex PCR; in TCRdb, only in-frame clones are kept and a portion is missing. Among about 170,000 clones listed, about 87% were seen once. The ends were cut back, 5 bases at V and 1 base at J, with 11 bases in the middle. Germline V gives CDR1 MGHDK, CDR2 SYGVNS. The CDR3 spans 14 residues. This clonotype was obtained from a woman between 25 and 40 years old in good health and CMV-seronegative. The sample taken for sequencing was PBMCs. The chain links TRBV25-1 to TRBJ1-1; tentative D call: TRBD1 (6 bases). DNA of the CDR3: TGTGCCAGCAGTTCCGGGACACCGAACACTGAAGCTTTCTTT. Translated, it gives CASSSGTPNTEAFF.